Listed below are T cell receptor beta chains from one sample, sequenced in a study of response to subunit inactivated influenza vaccine. TCRdb fed the RT-PCR reads into MiXCR, producing one record per CDR3 protein. The repertoire has more than 450,000 distinct CDR3 sequences, 6.5% to 8% of them found once; the top ten carry under 15%. The sequenced sample was PBMCs from blood, obtained less than 25 months after vaccination. These receptors all come from a man aged 50 to 69 who received an inactivated influenza vaccine. The CDR3 runs from the conserved cysteine through the conserved F or W. Fields, in order: J gene, clone size, D gene, V gene, CDR3 protein, CDR3 DNA. The D gene is left open where the match is weak. Some rows mark clone size as missing; the rest say once, few, many or name a class of expanded clone.

>TRBJ2-3|NA|TRBD1|TRBV2
CAVTQGANIDTQYF
TGTGCCGTAACACAGGGGGCGAATATAGATACGCAGTATTTT
>TRBJ1-5|few|TRBD1|TRBV7-2
CASSEDRGYQPQHF
TGTGCCAGCAGCGAGGACAGGGGCTATCAGCCCCAGCATTTT
>TRBJ2-2|many|TRBD2|TRBV13
CASSPPSGARTGELFF
TGTGCCAGCAGCCCACCTAGCGGAGCGCGTACCGGGGAGCTGTTTTTT
>TRBJ1-1|NA|TRBD1|TRBV27
CASSLFRPLTITGDGIEAFF
TGTGCCAGCAGTTTATTTCGGCCCCTCACAATTACAGGGGATGGGATTGAAGCTTTCTTT
>TRBJ1-1|many|NA|TRBV18
CASSPLIFQGGNTEAFF
TGTGCCAGCTCACCACTGATTTTCCAGGGAGGAAACACTGAAGCTTTCTTT
>TRBJ2-3|few|TRBD2|TRBV20-1
CSAQRGGTPDTQYF
TGCAGTGCGCAGCGGGGGGGGACCCCAGATACGCAGTATTTT
>TRBJ1-1|NA|NA|TRBV12-3/TRBV12-4
CASSPGDTTEAFF
TGTGCCAGCAGTCCAGGGGACACCACTGAAGCTTTCTTT
>TRBJ2-7|few|TRBD1|TRBV6-1
CASRGLSDRGRVYEQYF
TGTGCCAGCAGAGGATTATCTGACAGGGGGCGAGTATACGAGCAGTACTTC
>TRBJ1-5|NA|NA|TRBV7-2
CASSLESYLQPQHF
TGTGCCAGCAGCTTGGAATCCTATCTTCAGCCCCAGCATTTT
>TRBJ1-6|NA|TRBD1|TRBV20-1
CSARGGTGNSPLHF
TGCAGTGCTAGAGGAGGGACAGGAAATTCACCCCTCCACTTT
>TRBJ2-1|NA|NA|TRBV27
CASSRRPVGYNEQFF
TGTGCCAGCAGCCGTAGGCCGGTAGGCTACAATGAGCAGTTCTTC
>TRBJ2-7|many|TRBD2|TRBV9
CASSVGISGSNSYEQYF
TGTGCCAGCAGCGTAGGTATTAGCGGGTCTAACTCCTACGAGCAGTACTTC
>TRBJ1-1|NA|NA|TRBV6-1
CASSREGGDFEAFF
TGTGCCAGCAGCCGTGAGGGGGGTGATTTTGAAGCTTTCTTT
>TRBJ1-4|few|NA|TRBV11-1
CASSLPNEKLFF
TGTGCCAGCAGCTTGCCTAATGAAAAACTGTTTTTT
>TRBJ1-5|NA|NA|TRBV19
CAGSFRIIQPQHF
TGTGCCGGTAGCTTCAGGATTATACAGCCCCAGCATTTT
>TRBJ2-2|many|NA|TRBV11-2
CASSYQRNTGELFF
TGTGCCAGCAGTTACCAACGGAACACCGGGGAGCTGTTTTTT
>TRBJ2-7|few|NA|TRBV18
CASSTDYEQYF
TGTGCCAGCTCAACTGACTACGAGCAGTACTTC
>TRBJ2-1|NA|TRBD2|TRBV20-1
CSARATSGGDEQFF
TGCAGTGCTAGAGCGACTAGCGGGGGTGATGAGCAGTTCTTC
>TRBJ2-1|many|NA|TRBV4-2
CASSQDLGADRNEQFF
TGTGCCAGCAGCCAAGATCTGGGGGCGGATCGCAATGAGCAGTTCTTC
>TRBJ1-2|NA|NA|TRBV4-1
CASSHHRAGYTF
TGCGCCAGCAGCCACCACAGGGCTGGCTACACCTTC
>TRBJ2-5|NA|TRBD2|TRBV20-1
CSARVPGLGKQYF
TGCAGTGCTAGAGTCCCGGGACTAGGGAAGCAGTACTTC
>TRBJ2-1|NA|TRBD1|TRBV9
CASSVLDRAVEQFF
TGTGCCAGCAGCGTACTCGACAGGGCGGTTGAGCAGTTCTTC
>TRBJ2-3|many|NA|TRBV12-3/TRBV12-4
CASSLFGGTDTQYF
TGTGCCAGCAGTTTGTTCGGGGGCACAGATACGCAGTATTTT
>TRBJ1-1|many|TRBD1|TRBV5-1
CASSLQGIMNTEAFF
TGCGCCAGCAGCTTACAGGGGATAATGAACACTGAAGCTTTCTTT
>TRBJ2-1|few|TRBD2|TRBV14
CASSQVGGTSTYNEQFF
TGTGCCAGCAGCCAAGTGGGTGGGACTAGCACCTACAATGAGCAGTTCTTC
>TRBJ2-7|NA|TRBD2|TRBV7-8
CASSPLAVPYEQYF
TGTGCCAGCAGCCCACTAGCGGTCCCCTACGAGCAGTACTTC
>TRBJ2-7|few|NA|TRBV11-2
CASSSTLGAMNEQYF
TGTGCCAGCAGCTCGACTTTGGGGGCGATGAACGAGCAGTACTTC
>TRBJ2-2|many|TRBD2|TRBV5-6
CASSVGLAGVVTGTGELFF
TGTGCCAGCAGCGTGGGACTAGCGGGAGTGGTAACGGGCACCGGGGAGCTGTTTTTT
>TRBJ1-1|NA|TRBD1|TRBV10-2
CASSDPPGQGLLNTEAFF
TGCGCCAGCAGCGATCCCCCCGGACAGGGCTTATTGAACACTGAAGCTTTCTTT
>TRBJ2-3|many|TRBD2|TRBV2
CASTLAGVQADTQYF
TGTGCCAGCACGTTAGCGGGAGTTCAGGCAGATACGCAGTATTTT
>TRBJ2-5|NA|NA|TRBV2
CASRGGPLEQETQYF
TGTGCCAGCAGAGGAGGTCCTCTTGAGCAAGAGACCCAGTACTTC